The T cell receptor (beta chain) under discussion was sequenced for a study of blood T cells in healthy people across ages. The second PCR ran about 6 to 11 cycles with a sample-barcoded 5' primer and J-beta primers. Each cDNA was tagged by a template-switch adaptor containing 12 random nucleotides. One entry per CDR3 protein, called by TCRdb with MiXCR from the 5' RACE reads. The top ten clones hold under 20% of a sample with just over 1 million distinct CDR3 sequences, around 43% of them seen once. Isolation of PBMCs gave at least 7 million cells per sample. Of note for this clonotype: A read error may produce the germline difference seen at one junction end.

The receptor was isolated from a woman aged 60 to 75 in good health. The sample comprised blood.

CDR3 nucleotide sequence: TGTGCCAGCAGCCCTGACAGGGATTCCTACGCGCAGTACTTC. The encoded protein is CASSPDRDSYAQYF. The chain is built from TRBV3-1 and TRBJ2-7; 7 bases map to TRBD1. Germline CDR1 LGHDT, CDR2 YNNKEL (reference sequence). The CDR3 extends over 14 amino acids.